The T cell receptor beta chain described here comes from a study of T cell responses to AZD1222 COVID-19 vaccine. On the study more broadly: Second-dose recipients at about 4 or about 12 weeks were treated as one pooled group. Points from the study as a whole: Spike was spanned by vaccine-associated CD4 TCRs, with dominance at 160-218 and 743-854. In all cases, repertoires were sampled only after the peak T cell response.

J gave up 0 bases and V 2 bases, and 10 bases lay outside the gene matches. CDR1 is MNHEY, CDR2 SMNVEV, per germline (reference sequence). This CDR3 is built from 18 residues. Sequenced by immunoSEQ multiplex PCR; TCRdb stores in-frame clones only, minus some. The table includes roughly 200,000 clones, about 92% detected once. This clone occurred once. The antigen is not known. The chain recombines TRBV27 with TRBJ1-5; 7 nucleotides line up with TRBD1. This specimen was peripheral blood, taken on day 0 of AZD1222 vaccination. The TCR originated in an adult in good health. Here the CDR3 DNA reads TGTGCCAGCAGTTTAAGCGGGGGGACAGTTTATAGCAATCAGCCCCAGCATTTT. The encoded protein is CASSLSGGTVYSNQPQHF.